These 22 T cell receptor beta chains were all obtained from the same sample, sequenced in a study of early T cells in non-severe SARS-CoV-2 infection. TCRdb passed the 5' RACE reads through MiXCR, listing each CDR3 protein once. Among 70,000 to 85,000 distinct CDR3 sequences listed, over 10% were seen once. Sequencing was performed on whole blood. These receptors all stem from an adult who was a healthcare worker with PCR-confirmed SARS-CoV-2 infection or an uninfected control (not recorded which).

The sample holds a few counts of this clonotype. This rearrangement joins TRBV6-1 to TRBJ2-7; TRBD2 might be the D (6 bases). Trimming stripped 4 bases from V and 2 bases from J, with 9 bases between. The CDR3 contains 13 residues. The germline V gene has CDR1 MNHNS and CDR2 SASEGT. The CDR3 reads CASSAGDAYEQYF. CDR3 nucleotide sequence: TGTGCCAGCAGTGCGGGGGATGCCTACGAGCAGTACTTC.

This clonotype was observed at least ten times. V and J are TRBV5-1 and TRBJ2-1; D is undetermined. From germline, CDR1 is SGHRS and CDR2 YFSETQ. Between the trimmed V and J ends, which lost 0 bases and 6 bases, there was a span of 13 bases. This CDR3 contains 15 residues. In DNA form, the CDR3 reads TGCGCCAGCAGCTTGGAGCAGGTTTCGGGCAATGAGCAGTTCTTC. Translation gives CASSLEQVSGNEQFF. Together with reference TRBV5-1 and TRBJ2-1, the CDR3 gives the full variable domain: KAGVTQTPRYLIKTRGQQVTLSCSPISGHRSVSWYQQTPGQGLQFLFEYFSETQRNKGNFPGRFSGRQFSNSRSEMNVSTLELGDSALYLCASSLEQVSGNEQFFGPGTRLTVL.

The CDR3 protein is CASSQGNRGLSPLHF. The CDR3, as DNA: TGTGCCAGCAGCCAAGGTAACAGGGGGCTCTCACCCCTCCACTTT. The chain joins TRBV3-1 to TRBJ1-6, with 9 bases fitting TRBD1. Germline CDR1 and CDR2: LGHDT and YNNKEL (reference sequence). The CDR3 is 15 residues long. The V gene end was trimmed by 1 base and the J gene end by 10 bases; junction bases not matched to a gene: 5.

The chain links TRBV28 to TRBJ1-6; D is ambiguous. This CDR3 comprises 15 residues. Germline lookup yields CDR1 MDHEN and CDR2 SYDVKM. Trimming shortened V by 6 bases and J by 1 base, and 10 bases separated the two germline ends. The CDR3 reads CASSPSGSYNSPLHF. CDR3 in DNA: TGTGCCAGCAGCCCCTCCGGGTCCTATAATTCACCCCTCCACTTT.

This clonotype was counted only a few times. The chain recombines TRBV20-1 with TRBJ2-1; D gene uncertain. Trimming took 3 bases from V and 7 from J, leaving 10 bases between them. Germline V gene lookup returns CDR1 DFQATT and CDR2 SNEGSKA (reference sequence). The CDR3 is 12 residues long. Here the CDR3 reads CSASAGLNEQFF. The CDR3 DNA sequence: TGCAGTGCTAGCGCCGGGTTGAATGAGCAGTTCTTC.

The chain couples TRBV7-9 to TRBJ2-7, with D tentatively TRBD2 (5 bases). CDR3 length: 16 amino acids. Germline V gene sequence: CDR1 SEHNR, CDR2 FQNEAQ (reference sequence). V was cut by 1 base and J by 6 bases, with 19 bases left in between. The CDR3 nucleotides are TGTGCCAGCAGCTTAGAACTCTCCCGGCTAGCTGGCGAGCAGTACTTC. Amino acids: CASSLELSRLAGEQYF.

The CDR3 here is CASSFSGPANTEAFF. The CDR3 region has the DNA TGTGCCAGCAGTTTCAGTGGCCCCGCGAACACTGAAGCTTTCTTT. V is TRBV28 and J is TRBJ1-1; no clear D gene. V was cut by 3 bases and J by 1 base, with 12 bases left in between. This CDR3 has 15 residues. Germline V gives CDR1 MDHEN, CDR2 SYDVKM.

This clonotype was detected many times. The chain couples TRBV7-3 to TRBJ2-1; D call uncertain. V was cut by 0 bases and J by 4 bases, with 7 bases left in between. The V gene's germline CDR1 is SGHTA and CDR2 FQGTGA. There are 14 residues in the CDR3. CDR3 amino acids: CASSLTNTYNEQFF. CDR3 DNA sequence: TGTGCCAGCAGCTTAACTAATACTTACAATGAGCAGTTCTTC.

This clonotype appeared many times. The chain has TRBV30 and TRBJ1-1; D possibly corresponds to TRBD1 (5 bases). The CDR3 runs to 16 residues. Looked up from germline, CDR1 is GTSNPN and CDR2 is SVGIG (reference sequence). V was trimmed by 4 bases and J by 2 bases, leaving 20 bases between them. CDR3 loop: CAWKSGGARLNTEAFF. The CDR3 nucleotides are TGTGCCTGGAAATCGGGAGGGGCCCGCCTAAACACTGAAGCTTTCTTT.

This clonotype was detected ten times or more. In DNA, the CDR3 is TGCAGTGCTGGACTAGCGGACAAAACCACGCAGTATTTT. Translating it yields CSAGLADKTTQYF. This chain links TRBV20-1 with TRBJ2-3; 10 bases align to TRBD2. Germline CDR1 is DFQATT and CDR2 is SNEGSKA (reference sequence). Trimming took 5 bases from V and 9 from J; bases not matched to a gene: 8. The CDR3 consists of 13 residues.

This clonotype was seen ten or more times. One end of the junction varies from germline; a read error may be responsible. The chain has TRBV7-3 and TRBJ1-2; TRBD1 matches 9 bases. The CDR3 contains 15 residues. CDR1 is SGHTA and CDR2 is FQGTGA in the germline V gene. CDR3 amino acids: CANSLMGQGIDGYTF. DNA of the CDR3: TGTGCCAACAGCTTAATGGGACAGGGTATCGATGGCTACACCTTC. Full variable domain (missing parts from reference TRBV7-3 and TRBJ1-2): GAGVSQTPSNKVTEKGKYVELRCDPISGHTALYWYRQSLGQGPEFLIYFQGTGAADDSGLPNDRFFAVRPEGSVSTLKIQRTERGDSAVYLCANSLMGQGIDGYTFGSGTRLTVV.

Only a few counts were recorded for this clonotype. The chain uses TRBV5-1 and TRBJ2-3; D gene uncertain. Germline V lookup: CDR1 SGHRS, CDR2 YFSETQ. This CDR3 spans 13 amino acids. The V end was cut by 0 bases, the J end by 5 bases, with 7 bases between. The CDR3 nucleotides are TGCGCCAGCAGCTTGGATCTAATAGATACGCAGTATTTT. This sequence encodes CASSLDLIDTQYF.

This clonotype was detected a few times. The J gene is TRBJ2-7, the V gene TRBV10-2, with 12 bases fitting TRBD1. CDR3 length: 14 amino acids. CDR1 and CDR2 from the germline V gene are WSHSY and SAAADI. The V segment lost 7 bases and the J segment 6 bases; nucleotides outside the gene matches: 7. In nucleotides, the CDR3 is TGCGCCAGCAAGGGGGGACAGGGGGCGCGCGAGCAGTACTTC. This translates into CASKGGQGAREQYF.

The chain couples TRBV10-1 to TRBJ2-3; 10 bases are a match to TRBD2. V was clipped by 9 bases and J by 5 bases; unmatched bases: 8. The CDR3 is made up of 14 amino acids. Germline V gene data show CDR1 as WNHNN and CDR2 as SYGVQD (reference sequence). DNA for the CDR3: TGCGCCAGTATTAGCGGGGGGTCGCGAGATACGCAGTATTTT. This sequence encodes CASISGGSRDTQYF.

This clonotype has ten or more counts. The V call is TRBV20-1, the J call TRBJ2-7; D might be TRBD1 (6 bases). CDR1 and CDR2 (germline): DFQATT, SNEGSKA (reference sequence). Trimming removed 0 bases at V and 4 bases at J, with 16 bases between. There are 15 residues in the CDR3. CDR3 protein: CSARDRQAGSYEQYF. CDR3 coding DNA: TGCAGTGCTAGAGATCGACAGGCTGGATCATACGAGCAGTACTTC.

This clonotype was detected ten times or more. The CDR3 DNA reads TGTGCCAGCAGTTACAGGGATTCCTACGAGCAGTACTTC. Translated: CASSYRDSYEQYF. V gene TRBV27 combines with J gene TRBJ2-7; possibly TRBD1 for D (6 bases). Germline V gene data show CDR1 as MNHEY and CDR2 as SMNVEV (reference sequence). Trimming stripped 4 bases from V and 1 base from J, with 8 bases between. The CDR3 has 13 amino acids.

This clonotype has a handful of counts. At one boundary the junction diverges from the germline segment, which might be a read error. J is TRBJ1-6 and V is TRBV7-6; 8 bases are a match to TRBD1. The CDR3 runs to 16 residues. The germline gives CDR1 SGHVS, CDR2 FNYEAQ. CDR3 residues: CASRLNGQGEDSPLHF. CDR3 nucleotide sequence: TGTGCCAGCAGGTTAAATGGACAGGGTGAGGATTCACCCCTCCATTTT.

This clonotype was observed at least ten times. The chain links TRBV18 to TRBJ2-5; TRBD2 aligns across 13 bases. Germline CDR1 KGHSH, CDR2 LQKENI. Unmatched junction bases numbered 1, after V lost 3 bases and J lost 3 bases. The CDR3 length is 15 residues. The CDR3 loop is CASSPGTSGEETQYF. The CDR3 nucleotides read TGTGCCAGCTCACCCGGGACTAGCGGGGAAGAGACCCAGTACTTC.

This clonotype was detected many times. CDR3 nucleotide sequence: TGTGCCAGCAGCTTAGTGGGCGGGAGGCTCTACAATGAGCAGTTCTTC. Translation: CASSLVGGRLYNEQFF. V usage is TRBV11-3 and J usage is TRBJ2-1, with 8 bases matching TRBD2. J was trimmed by 3 bases and V by 1 base; bases with no gene match: 5. This CDR3 contains 16 residues. From germline, CDR1 is SGHNT and CDR2 YENEEA.

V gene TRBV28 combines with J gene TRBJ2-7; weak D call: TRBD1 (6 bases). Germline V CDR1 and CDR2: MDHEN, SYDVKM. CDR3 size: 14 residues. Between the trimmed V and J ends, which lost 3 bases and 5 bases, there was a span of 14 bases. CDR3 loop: CASSFRIRGNEQYF. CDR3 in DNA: TGTGCCAGCAGTTTTCGAATCAGGGGCAACGAGCAGTACTTC.

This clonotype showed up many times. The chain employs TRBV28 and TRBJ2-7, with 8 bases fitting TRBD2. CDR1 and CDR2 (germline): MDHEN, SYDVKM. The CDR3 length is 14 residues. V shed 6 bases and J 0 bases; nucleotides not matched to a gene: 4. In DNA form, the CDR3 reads TGTGCCAGCAGCCGCGGGGGGTCCTCCTACGAGCAGTACTTC. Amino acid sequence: CASSRGGSSYEQYF.

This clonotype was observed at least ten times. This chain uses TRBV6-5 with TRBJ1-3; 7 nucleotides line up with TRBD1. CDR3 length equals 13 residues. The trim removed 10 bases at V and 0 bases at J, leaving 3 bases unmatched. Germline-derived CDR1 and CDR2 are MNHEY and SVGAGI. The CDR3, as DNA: TGTGCCACCCGGGACAGCTCTGGAAACACCATATATTTT. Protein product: CATRDSSGNTIYF.